This TCR beta chain emerged from a study of T cell changes during pregnancy in multiple sclerosis. Generated by immunoSEQ multiplex PCR, the TCRdb table keeps only in-frame clones and is missing some. The sample has roughly 54,000 clones; roughly 90% are singletons. The CDR3 is 13 residues long. Trimming cost V 6 bases and J 3 bases, with 11 bases left between them. CDR1 KGHSH and CDR2 LQKENI come from the germline V gene. The chain employs TRBV18 and TRBJ1-1, with D maybe TRBD1 (5 bases). The TCR was taken from a female donor with multiple sclerosis, enrolled in a pregnancy study. The input for sequencing was CD4+ T cells from peripheral blood mononuclear cells, taken after pregnancy. CDR3 in DNA: TGTGCCAGCTCCCCGCCGGGGGACACTGAAGCTTTCTTT. This codes for CASSPPGDTEAFF.